These 28 T cell receptor beta chains were all obtained from the same sample, sequenced in a study of identical twins. MiXCR, run by TCRdb on the 5' RACE reads, gives a single entry per CDR3 protein. The repertoire holds about 520,000 distinct CDR3 sequences, with 22% as singletons. This same sample was also part of a study on T cells expressing NK-cell markers.

The material sequenced was CD4+ T cells sorted from blood. Receptor source: a woman aged 18-30 years in good health.

This clonotype appeared a few times. V and J are TRBV20-1 and TRBJ2-7, with TRBD2 as a possible D gene (6 bases). Per the germline V gene, CDR1 is DFQATT and CDR2 is SNEGSKA (reference sequence). Trimming took 6 bases from V and 2 from J, leaving 11 bases between them. The length of the CDR3 is 12 residues. CDR3: CSAWDSAYEQYF. For the CDR3, the DNA is TGCAGTGCCTGGGACTCCGCCTACGAGCAGTACTTC.

This clonotype was counted only a few times. The chain uses TRBV12-3 or TRBV12-4 and TRBJ2-1, with 9 bases fitting TRBD1. This CDR3 comprises 13 residues. V gave up 6 bases and J gave up 7 bases; unmatched junction bases: 4. CDR3 in DNA: TGTGCCAGCAGCGGGACAGGGAAAAATGAGCAGTTCTTC. The encoded protein is CASSGTGKNEQFF.

The rearrangement uses TRBV10-3 and TRBJ2-2; perhaps TRBD2 as D (5 bases). V shed 6 bases and J shed 4 bases, with 9 bases lying between them. The germline CDR1 and CDR2 sequences are ENHRY and SYGVKD. There are 13 residues in the CDR3. The CDR3 coding sequence is TGTGCCATCAGAGAGGGCCTCACCGGGGAGCTGTTTTTT. It codes for CAIREGLTGELFF.

This clonotype was recorded many times. The V call is TRBV20-1, the J call TRBJ2-3; 7 bases line up with TRBD2. The J segment lost 3 bases and the V segment lost 2 bases, leaving 2 bases of the junction unmatched. The germline V gene has CDR1 DFQATT and CDR2 SNEGSKA (reference sequence). This CDR3 comprises 13 residues. CDR3 amino acids: CSARRAGTDTQYF. CDR3 coding DNA: TGCAGTGCTAGACGAGCGGGGACAGATACGCAGTATTTT.

This sequence joins TRBV5-1 and TRBJ2-1; maybe TRBD2 (6 bases). Trimming stripped 7 bases from V and 6 bases from J, with 17 bases between. The CDR3 is 14 amino acids. CDR1 is SGHRS, CDR2 YFSETQ, per germline. CDR3 sequence: CASGVADFLNEQFF. The CDR3 bases are TGCGCCAGCGGGGTAGCGGATTTCCTCAATGAGCAGTTCTTC.

The chain uses TRBV5-5 and TRBJ1-4; the D gene is possibly TRBD1 (5 bases). V was shortened by 4 bases and J by 5 bases, with 15 bases between the two germline ends. The CDR3 covers 15 residues. From germline, CDR1 is SGHKS and CDR2 YYEKEE (reference sequence). CDR3: CASSISQGWNEKLFF. CDR3 nucleotides: TGTGCCAGCAGCATATCGCAGGGTTGGAATGAAAAACTGTTTTTT. The whole variable domain, filled in from reference TRBV5-5 and TRBJ1-4, reads DAGVTQSPTHLIKTRGQQVTLRCSPISGHKSVSWYQQVLGQGPQFIFQYYEKEERGRGNFPDRFSARQFPNYSSELNVNALLLGDSALYLCASSISQGWNEKLFFGSGTQLSVL.

The chain couples TRBV5-1 to TRBJ2-1; 10 bases are shared with TRBD2. The length of the CDR3 is 15 residues. V shed 2 bases, J shed 7 bases, and the junction held 6 bases outside the gene matches. CDR1 is SGHRS and CDR2 is YFSETQ in the germline V gene. CDR3 sequence reads: CASSLTSGGANEQFF. The CDR3 region has the DNA TGCGCCAGCAGCTTAACGAGCGGGGGGGCAAATGAGCAGTTCTTC.

The sample holds a few counts of this clonotype. The chain combines TRBV20-1 with TRBJ1-1; D not resolved. Trimming pared 6 bases from V and 7 bases from J, leaving 18 bases between. Germline CDR1 DFQATT, CDR2 SNEGSKA (reference sequence). The CDR3 covers 13 residues. The CDR3 region has the DNA TGCAGTGCCCAATCACGAATCAGTCGTGAAGCTTTCTTT. It is translated as CSAQSRISREAFF.

This clonotype was seen many times. This chain uses TRBV7-3 with TRBJ1-1; the D gene is possibly TRBD1 (5 bases). The CDR3 runs to 14 residues. Trimming removed 1 base from V and 3 bases from J, with 9 bases in between. CDR1 is SGHTA and CDR2 is FQGTGA in the germline V gene. This CDR3 is CASSLRGEDTEAFF. The CDR3 DNA reads as TGTGCCAGCAGCTTAAGGGGCGAGGACACTGAAGCTTTCTTT.

This clonotype came up many times. The CDR3 nucleotides are TGTGCCAGCAGCTCTTCCGGGACAGGGAGGGATTCACCCCTCCACTTT. Translating it yields CASSSSGTGRDSPLHF. The chain recombines TRBV7-9 with TRBJ1-6; 9 bases agree with TRBD1. After removal of 4 bases from V and 8 bases from J, the junction contained 9 bases not matched to a gene. The germline V gene encodes CDR1 SEHNR and CDR2 FQNEAQ (reference sequence). The CDR3 consists of 16 residues.

In nucleotides, the CDR3 is TGTGCCACCAGCAGAGGGGCCGGTGAGGGGACCCAGTACTTC. This gives the protein CATSRGAGEGTQYF. This chain links TRBV15 with TRBJ2-5; maybe TRBD2 (5 bases). Deletions cut 1 base from V and 7 bases from J, with 13 bases between. The germline CDR1 and CDR2 sequences are LNHNV and YYDKDF (reference sequence). This CDR3 has 14 residues.

This chain links TRBV20-1 with TRBJ1-1; possibly TRBD1 for D (6 bases). This CDR3 has 14 residues. Trimming took off 3 bases at V and 3 bases at J, with 14 bases between the two ends. Germline-derived CDR1 and CDR2 are DFQATT and SNEGSKA (reference sequence). The CDR3 DNA sequence: TGCAGTGCTAGTAGACAGGTGAGGGACACTGAAGCTTTCTTT. This encodes CSASRQVRDTEAFF.

On this clonotype itself: A read error is possible here, since a much larger clone lies one base away. This chain joins TRBV7-2 and TRBJ1-1; a possible D gene is TRBD1 (5 bases). Germline CDR1 reads SGHTA; CDR2 reads FQGNSA. The CDR3 covers 13 residues. V was clipped by 3 bases and J by 4 bases, with 9 bases between them. DNA for the CDR3: TGTGCCAGCAGCTTCCGACAGAGCACTGAAGCTTTCTTT. It yields the protein CASSFRQSTEAFF.

The V gene is TRBV9, the J gene TRBJ1-1; tentative D call: TRBD1 (5 bases). V was pared by 7 bases and J by 3 bases, with 16 bases between. Germline CDR1 reads SGDLS; CDR2 reads YYNGEE. There are 14 residues in the CDR3. Written as DNA, the CDR3 is TGTGCCAGCTCCAGGGTCTCCTGGGACACTGAAGCTTTCTTT. Translating gives CASSRVSWDTEAFF.

The V gene is TRBV19, the J gene TRBJ2-2, with TRBD1 as a possible D gene (6 bases). There are 15 residues in the CDR3. Germline-derived CDR1 and CDR2 are LNHDA and SQIVND (reference sequence). With 5 bases removed from V and 7 bases from J, the gap between germline ends came to 17 bases. The CDR3 is CASSRKQGSIGELFF. The DNA of the CDR3 is TGTGCCAGTAGTCGCAAACAGGGAAGCATCGGGGAGCTGTTTTTT.

This clonotype has a handful of counts. This rearrangement joins TRBV6-5 to TRBJ2-1, with 7 bases matching TRBD1. The CDR3 consists of 12 residues. V lost 6 bases, J lost 7 bases, and 3 bases stayed unmatched. Germline V gene lookup returns CDR1 MNHEY and CDR2 SVGAGI. The CDR3 region is CASRGTVNEQFF. The CDR3 DNA reads as TGTGCCAGCAGAGGGACAGTGAATGAGCAGTTCTTC.

This chain joins TRBV19 and TRBJ2-1; TRBD2 matches at 10 bases. J was trimmed by 0 bases and V by 5 bases; bases with no gene match: 13. The germline CDR1 and CDR2 sequences are LNHDA and SQIVND (reference sequence). The CDR3 consists of 19 residues. Here the CDR3 DNA reads TGTGCCAGTAGTCCTAGCGGGAGTAAGACCCAAAGCTCCTACAATGAGCAGTTCTTC. This encodes CASSPSGSKTQSSYNEQFF.

The CDR3 sequence: CASSWDRESYGYTF. The CDR3 DNA is TGTGCCAGCAGTTGGGACCGGGAAAGCTATGGCTACACCTTC. The rearrangement links TRBV27 to TRBJ1-2; weak D call: TRBD1 (5 bases). V gave up 4 bases and J gave up 4 bases, with 13 bases separating them. The CDR3 extends over 14 amino acids. In germline, CDR1 is MNHEY, CDR2 SMNVEV (reference sequence).

This rearrangement joins TRBV20-1 to TRBJ2-1; D is unclear. V was cut by 3 bases and J by 6 bases, with 9 bases left in between. Per germline, CDR1 DFQATT and CDR2 SNEGSKA (reference sequence). CDR3 length: 12 amino acids. The CDR3, as DNA: TGCAGTGCTAGCCTCCGGTTCAATGAGCAGTTCTTC. This translates into CSASLRFNEQFF.

The V call is TRBV20-1, the J call TRBJ2-7; D is unclear. Trimming removed 3 bases at V and 12 bases at J, with 18 bases between. CDR3 length: 12 residues. CDR1 and CDR2 (germline): DFQATT, SNEGSKA (reference sequence). The CDR3 DNA is TGCAGTGCTAGCCCCTCGACTGCCCGGTCGTACTTC. As protein: CSASPSTARSYF.

A few counts support this clonotype. This sequence joins TRBV5-1 and TRBJ2-1; 10 bases are a match to TRBD2. CDR1 and CDR2 (germline): SGHRS, YFSETQ. CDR3 length: 18 residues. J lost 0 bases, V lost 0 bases, and 6 bases had no gene match. CDR3 sequence: CASSLALAGVISYNEQFF. CDR3 nucleotide sequence: TGCGCCAGCAGCTTGGCCCTAGCGGGAGTCATCTCCTACAATGAGCAGTTCTTC.

This clonotype was picked up many times. The rearrangement uses TRBV12-3 or TRBV12-4 and TRBJ1-2; possible D gene TRBD1, 5 bases. This CDR3 has 12 residues. Trimming removed 5 bases from V and 9 bases from J, with 13 bases in between. CDR3 amino acids: CASSPAGSSYTF. DNA for the CDR3: TGTGCCAGCAGTCCTGCAGGGAGCAGCTACACCTTC.

This clonotype was counted only a few times. The CDR3 is CASSPGQEGGYTF. The CDR3 DNA follows: TGTGCCAGCAGTCCTGGACAGGAGGGCGGCTACACCTTC. V is TRBV12-3 or TRBV12-4 and J is TRBJ1-2, with 7 positions matching TRBD1. This CDR3 has 13 amino acids. The trim removed 5 bases at V and 8 bases at J, leaving 8 bases unmatched.

In DNA form, the CDR3 reads TGTGCCAGCAGTTTCGACAGGGTAAACTATGGCTACACCTTC. Protein: CASSFDRVNYGYTF. The V gene is TRBV12-3 or TRBV12-4, the J gene TRBJ1-2; 7 bases match TRBD1. V shed 3 bases and J 2 bases; nucleotides not matched to a gene: 3. CDR3 size: 14 residues.

This clonotype was observed a handful of times. This sequence joins TRBV14 and TRBJ2-5; TRBD2 aligns across 13 bases. The CDR3 runs to 15 residues. The trim removed 4 bases at V and 4 bases at J, leaving 3 bases unmatched. In germline, CDR1 is SGHDN, CDR2 FVKESK. The CDR3: CASSRGLAGRETQYF. CDR3 bases: TGTGCCAGCAGCCGGGGACTAGCGGGACGAGAGACCCAGTACTTC.

The table lists this clonotype with many counts. This sequence joins TRBV5-1 and TRBJ2-5; D not resolved. V lost 0 bases and J 7 bases, leaving 13 bases between the germline ends. This CDR3 has 14 residues. Germline V lookup: CDR1 SGHRS, CDR2 YFSETQ. CDR3 sequence: CASSLAPVRGTQYF. CDR3 coding DNA: TGCGCCAGCAGCTTGGCCCCGGTACGAGGGACCCAGTACTTC.

CDR3 nucleotides: TGCAGTGCTAGAGTCCAACTAGGGAATCCGAACAATGAGCAGTTCTTC. Amino acids: CSARVQLGNPNNEQFF. This chain uses TRBV20-1 with TRBJ2-1; TRBD2 is a possible D gene (5 bases). The V gene's germline CDR1 is DFQATT and CDR2 SNEGSKA (reference sequence). V lost 1 base and J 5 bases, leaving 18 bases between the germline ends. This CDR3 has 16 amino acids.

The chain links TRBV7-9 to TRBJ2-3, with a weak D call TRBD2 (6 bases). The CDR3 contains 16 residues. V gave up 5 bases and J gave up 1 base, with 16 bases separating them. Germline V CDR1 and CDR2: SEHNR, FQNEAQ (reference sequence). CDR3 in amino acids: CASSPPRQRGTDTQYF. CDR3 nucleotides: TGTGCCAGCAGCCCCCCCCGCCAGCGGGGCACAGATACGCAGTATTTT.